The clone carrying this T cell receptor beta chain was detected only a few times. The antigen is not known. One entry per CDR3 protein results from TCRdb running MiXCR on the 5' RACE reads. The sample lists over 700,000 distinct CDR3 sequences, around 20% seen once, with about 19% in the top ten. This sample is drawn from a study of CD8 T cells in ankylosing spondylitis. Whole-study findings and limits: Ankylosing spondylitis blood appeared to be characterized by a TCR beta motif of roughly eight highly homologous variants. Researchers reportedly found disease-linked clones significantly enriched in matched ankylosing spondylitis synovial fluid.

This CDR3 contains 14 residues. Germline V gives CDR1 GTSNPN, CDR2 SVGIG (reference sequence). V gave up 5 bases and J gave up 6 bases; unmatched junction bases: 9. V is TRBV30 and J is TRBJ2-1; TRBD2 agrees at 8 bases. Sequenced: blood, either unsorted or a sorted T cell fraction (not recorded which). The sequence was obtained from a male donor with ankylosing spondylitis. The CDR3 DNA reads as TGTGCCTGGGCGGGGGGTTCCCTTCTCAATGAGCAGTTCTTC. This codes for CAWAGGSLLNEQFF.